Listed below are T cell receptor beta chains from one sample, sequenced in a study of T cell responses to AZD1222 COVID-19 vaccine. Profiling relied on immunoSEQ multiplex PCR, and the TCRdb table lists in-frame clones only, not all of them. Of more than 120,000 clones listed, 85% to 90% are singletons. The specimen comprised peripheral blood, sampled 28 days after the second AZD1222 dose. Source of these receptors: an adult who received the AZD1222 COVID-19 vaccine. Each CDR3 is given without its conserved first and last residue. A row's size may be missing; if present it is once, few, many or a size class.

V gene	J gene	clone size	CDR3 protein
TRBV28	TRBJ1-6	-	ASRSLGSPLH
TRBV28	TRBJ1-2	-	ASSLATGGRYGYT
TRBV10-3	TRBJ2-3	-	AISVAGGLTDTQY
TRBV28	TRBJ1-4	-	ASTAATGGREKLF
TRBV15	TRBJ1-4	-	ATSYRDRNNEKLF
TRBV5-1	TRBJ2-2	-	ASSLGDWESGELF
TRBV30	TRBJ2-1	-	AWSGGRGSYNEQF
TRBV4-2	TRBJ2-1	-	ASSQERRNEQF
TRBV5-1	TRBJ1-4	-	ASSYYSTNEKLF
TRBV12-5	TRBJ2-1	-	ASGSGQGYNEQF
TRBV7-2	TRBJ1-2	-	ASSLGGQPLYGYT
TRBV5-1	TRBJ2-5	-	ASSLGPSQETQY
TRBV5-1	TRBJ2-3	-	ASSLVLGRPDTQY
TRBV19	TRBJ2-5	once	ASRITGQGVETQY
TRBV6-2/TRBV6-3	TRBJ1-3	-	ASSYSKAGNTIY
TRBV5-4	TRBJ2-2	-	ASSPGQGNTGELF
TRBV7-8	TRBJ1-5	-	ASSPQGRGSNQPQH
TRBV7-2	TRBJ1-1	-	ASSLWDPGQTEAF
TRBV5-1	TRBJ1-3	once	ASSGTGQAESSGNTIY
TRBV30	TRBJ2-7	-	AWSRTYEQY
TRBV7-2	TRBJ2-2	-	ASSFLAGGTGELF
TRBV5-1	TRBJ1-2	-	ASSLRGSNYGYT
TRBV2	TRBJ1-2	-	ASSDGGLDGYT
TRBV7-2	TRBJ1-4	-	ASSLDQYATNEKLF
TRBV30	TRBJ2-2	-	AWKGLAGGPGELF
TRBV7-6	TRBJ2-4	-	ASSLAAGGNIQY
TRBV9	TRBJ2-3	few	ASSVEQRTDTQY
TRBV19	TRBJ2-3	-	ASTRTGTASTDTQY
TRBV15	TRBJ1-2	-	ATSREGSGGYT
TRBV18	TRBJ1-2	-	ASSPSGSYYGYT
TRBV18	TRBJ1-3	-	ASSPQDRGFGNTIY
TRBV12-3/TRBV12-4	TRBJ1-1	-	ASRRQGNTEAF
TRBV24-1	TRBJ2-7	-	ATSRAGGTQNEQY
TRBV27	TRBJ2-1	-	ASSFVGYEQF
TRBV30	TRBJ2-1	few	AWGRLGSPYNEQF
TRBV19	TRBJ2-7	-	ASSIAGGREQY
TRBV28	TRBJ1-2	-	ASSLLGYGYT
TRBV4-1	TRBJ1-4	once	ASSQDPSVEGASEKLF
TRBV9	TRBJ2-7	-	ASTGEADTYEQY
TRBV6-6	TRBJ1-6	-	ASSYGGRKISPLH
TRBV12-3/TRBV12-4	TRBJ2-7	-	ASSRRVDEQY
TRBV18	TRBJ2-1	-	ASSRDSHGNEQF
TRBV7-8	TRBJ2-1	-	ASSLSASGRYNEQF
TRBV6-5	TRBJ2-1	-	ASSYVSVRIDEQF
TRBV3-1/TRBV3-2	TRBJ1-4	-	ASSPQGQDEKLF
TRBV3-1/TRBV3-2	TRBJ2-1	-	ASSQNRTSGRDLCEQF
TRBV28	TRBJ1-5	-	ASSPPGSNQPQH
TRBV5-4	TRBJ2-2	-	ASTLDRASGELF
TRBV21-1	TRBJ1-5	once	ASSSNIVQPQH
TRBV14	TRBJ2-3	-	ASSQESSGGFTDTQY
TRBV12-5	TRBJ2-6	-	ASGPGTGGGGANVLT